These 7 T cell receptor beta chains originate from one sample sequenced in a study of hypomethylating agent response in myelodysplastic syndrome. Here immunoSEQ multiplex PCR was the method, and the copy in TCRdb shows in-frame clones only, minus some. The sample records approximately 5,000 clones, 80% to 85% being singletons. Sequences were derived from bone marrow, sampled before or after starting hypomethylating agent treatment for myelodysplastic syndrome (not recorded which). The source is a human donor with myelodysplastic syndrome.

CDR3 residues: CASSRQPNQPQHF. Here the CDR3 DNA reads TGTGCCAGCAGCCGACAGCCCAATCAGCCCCAGCATTTT. The gene calls are TRBV7-2 and TRBJ1-5; TRBD1 is a possible D gene (5 bases). The V end was cut by 5 bases, the J end by 3 bases, with 8 bases between. The germline gives CDR1 SGHTA, CDR2 FQGNSA. This CDR3 comprises 13 residues.

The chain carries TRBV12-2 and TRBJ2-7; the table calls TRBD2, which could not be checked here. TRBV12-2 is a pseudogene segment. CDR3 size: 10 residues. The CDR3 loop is CPIYWREQYF. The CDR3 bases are TGTCCTATTTACTGGCGGGAGCAGTACTTC.

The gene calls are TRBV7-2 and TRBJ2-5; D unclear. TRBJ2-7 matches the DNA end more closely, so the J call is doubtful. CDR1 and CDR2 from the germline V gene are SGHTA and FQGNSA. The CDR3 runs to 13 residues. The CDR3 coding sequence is TGTGCCAGCAGCTTAGAGTCCTCCTACGAGCAGTACTTC. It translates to CASSLESSYEQYF.

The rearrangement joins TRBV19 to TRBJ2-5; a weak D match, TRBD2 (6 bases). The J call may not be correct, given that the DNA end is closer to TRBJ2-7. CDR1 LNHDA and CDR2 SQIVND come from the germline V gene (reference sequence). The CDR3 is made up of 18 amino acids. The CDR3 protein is CASSIEVGGGTGAYEQYF. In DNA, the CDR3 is TGTGCCAGTAGTATAGAGGTAGGAGGTGGGACTGGGGCCTACGAGCAGTACTTC.

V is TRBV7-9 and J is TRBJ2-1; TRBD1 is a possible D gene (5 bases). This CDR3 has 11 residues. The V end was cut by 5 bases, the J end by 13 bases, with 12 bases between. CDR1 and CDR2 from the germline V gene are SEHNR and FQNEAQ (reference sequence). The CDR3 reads CASSPAGHQFF. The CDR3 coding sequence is TGTGCCAGCAGCCCTGCCGGACATCAGTTCTTC.

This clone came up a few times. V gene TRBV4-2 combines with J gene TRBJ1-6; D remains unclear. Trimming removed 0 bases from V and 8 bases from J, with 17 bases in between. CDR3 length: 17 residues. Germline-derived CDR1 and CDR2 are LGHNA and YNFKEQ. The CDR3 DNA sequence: TGTGCCAGCAGCCAAGATCTAGTATTAGCGACCTATTCACCCCTCCACTTT. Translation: CASSQDLVLATYSPLHF.

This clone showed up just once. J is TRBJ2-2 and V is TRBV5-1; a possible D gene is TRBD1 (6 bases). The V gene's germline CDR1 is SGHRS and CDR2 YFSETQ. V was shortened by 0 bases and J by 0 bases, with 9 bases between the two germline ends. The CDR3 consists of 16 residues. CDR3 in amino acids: CASSLVQGTNTGELFF. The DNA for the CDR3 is TGCGCCAGCAGCTTGGTACAGGGAACGAACACCGGGGAGCTGTTTTTT.